This TCR beta chain came from a study of immune evolution from preneoplasia to lung adenocarcinoma. Turning to the study itself: HLA loss of heterozygosity: over 5.5% AIS, roughly 15% MIA, 30% to 35% ADC, none AAH.

General study points: From normal lung to invasive adenocarcinoma, top clone frequencies appeared to decrease.

Histologic diagnosis was independently verified by two lung pathologists. V shed 5 bases and J 6 bases; nucleotides not matched to a gene: 8. The CDR3 length is 16 residues. Germline CDR1 SGHAT, CDR2 FQNNGV. This clone was detected only once. Its antigen is not identified. The data were produced by immunoSEQ multiplex PCR, yet TCRdb's version contains in-frame clones alone and is incomplete. The table lists several thousand clones, approximately 91% of them singletons. The specimen was FFPE invasive lung adenocarcinoma tissue. This TCR was recovered from a person aged 45-60 years with lung adenocarcinoma. V usage is TRBV11-2 and J usage is TRBJ2-1; TRBD2 agrees at 12 bases. CDR3 nucleotide sequence: TGTGCCAGCAGCGAGAAAACGACTAGCGGGAGCAATGAGCAGTTCTTC. As protein: CASSEKTTSGSNEQFF.